The entry below describes one T cell receptor (beta chain). This clonotype has ten or more counts. Its antigen is not yet known. No clone much larger than this one lies a single base away; base qualities are absent. The data belong to a study of T cells in Graves' hyperthyroidism and ophthalmopathy (dated by TCRdb to between 2018 and 2021). At the level of the whole study: Peripheral blood samples were taken at the time of initial diagnosis, prior to any treatment. A discovery cohort of about 100 patients, roughly 45 with Graves' ophthalmopathy and approximately 55 with stable Graves' hyperthyroidism, was used to find distinguishing TCR V-J signatures. Whether ophthalmopathy could be predicted prospectively was tested in an independent validation cohort made up of under 20 hyperthyroidism patients plus 17 patients who later progressed to ophthalmopathy. For training and testing, the 100 patients in the discovery cohort were randomly divided in a 7:3 ratio. In addition, the study compared T-cell repertoires in thyroid tissue and in blood from roughly 6 Graves' hyperthyroidism patients. After sampling, hyperthyroidism patients received methimazole starting at 30 mg daily, and ophthalmopathy patients received high-dose intravenous methylprednisolone. TCR Vbeta CDR3 sequencing of some 140 peripheral blood samples (over 40 ophthalmopathy, about 74 hyperthyroidism and 17 progressor patients) is reported in the paper.

Study-wide conclusions, independent of this receptor: A 13 V-J signature model separated ophthalmopathy from stable hyperthyroidism, with around 91% sensitivity and roughly 81% specificity in cross-validation and 80%/75% in testing. Blood samples also contained most of the expanded thyroid clonotypes (frequency above 0.001), which suggests that blood repertoires may reflect thyroid immune responses. Sample size was not statistically predetermined, and investigators were not blinded to group allocation. In validation, progression to ophthalmopathy was predicted by the model with 70.59% sensitivity and 72% to 85% specificity, a median of about 6.4 months before onset.

Moderately to severely active disease, a Clinical Activity Score of at least 3, a NOSPECS grade of at least 4, and a duration under 3 months were present in ophthalmopathy patients. Exclusion was applied to patients with uncontrolled infections, other autoimmune diseases, pregnancy or lactation. Diagnoses relied on clinical symptoms, serum thyroxine and TRAb, thyroid ultrasound and orbital computed tomography. Ficoll-Paque density gradient centrifugation was used to isolate PBMCs from about 10 ml of fresh peripheral blood. Total RNA was extracted with Trizol reagent, and quality was checked on an Agilent 2100 Bioanalyzer. The TCR beta CDR3 regions were amplified from RNA transcripts. A first-round RT-PCR of the TCR CDR3 used the HTBI primer set with the Qiagen OneStep RT-PCR kit. Libraries were constructed in a second round of multiplex PCR, after which size selection and purification were carried out. Sequencing of the libraries was done on an Illumina HiSeq2000 using paired-end 100 bp reads. In the source study's methods: SOAPnuke was used to process the raw data, throwing out any read that contained adapters or uncalled bases, had a mean Phred below 15, or lacked an exact constant-primer or identifier match. High-quality paired reads were merged with COPE v1.2.5, and unique nucleotide sequences were defined as clonotypes. MiTCR v1.1 was used to align clonotypes to the IMGT TRBV, TRBD and TRBJ reference segments. The analysis included only V-J combinations with a frequency above 0.0001, which together covered around 99% of the repertoires. The TCS score was defined as the ratio of F50 (clonal expansion) to E x V (chaos), calculated using BLOSUM62-based TCRdist between CDR3 peptides within each V-J. Welch's t-statistics and random forest reduced 450 to 600 V-J features to 10 to 15, which were used in a naive Bayes classifier (R e1071). TCRdb reprocessing: public reads trimmed at Q25 with fastp, clones called with MiXCR, in-frame beta chains kept. A single entry per CDR3 protein holds the most common genes and DNA from its merged rows. The V and J calls reflect TCRdb's pipeline rather than the authors' work. The sample yields about 260,000 distinct CDR3 sequences; about a sixth were counted once. Clones ranked in the top ten supply around 30% of the sample.

V and J are trimmed by 4 bases and 5 bases, and the gene matches miss 7 bases of the junction. Sequences SGHRS (CDR1) and YFSETQ (CDR2) are obtained from the germline V gene. The cysteine opens and the phenylalanine closes a CDR3 of 16 amino acids. CDR3 DNA only is kept here, 48 bases in frame from base 1. The clonotype comes from a young woman with Graves' ophthalmopathy. This chain is built from TRBV5-1 and TRBJ2-7; TRBD2 lines up with 15 middle nucleotides. Sample: blood. The nucleotide sequence reads as follows: TGCGCCAGCAGCCTGTTTGGACTAGCGGGGGGGGACGAGCAGTACTTC. This yields the protein CASSLFGLAGGDEQYF.